This record covers a single T cell receptor beta chain. The antigen is unknown. The table came from immunoSEQ multiplex PCR; TCRdb's copy has only in-frame clones and leaves some out. Of 45,000 to 55,000 clones listed, roughly 70% are singletons. This sample is part of a study of vaccination effects on CD4 cells after COVID-19. Study background: Culturing of 1.5 million to 2.5 million PBMC per well took place with around 9 IU/ml IL-2 and 7.5 to 10 ug/ml peptides. Regarding the study as a whole: Whether induced by infection or by vaccine, clones showed marked clonal contraction late after vaccination.

CD4+ T cells were isolated after around 10 days of culture. The cohort was immunized with two doses of either the BNT162b2 or mRNA-1273 vaccine. CDR3 length: 15 residues. V gave up 5 bases and J gave up 7 bases, with 20 bases separating them. CDR1 is LGHDT, CDR2 YNNKEL, per germline (reference sequence). The rearrangement links TRBV3-1 (or the pseudogene TRBV3-2) to TRBJ1-1, with D perhaps matching TRBD1 (5 bases). The sequences come from CD4+ T cells from PBMCs cultured without peptide, collected after COVID-19 vaccination. The origin of this receptor is a human donor who received a COVID-19 vaccine. The CDR3 DNA reads TGTGCCAGCAGCGATCCGGACTCAGGGAGGGTTGAAGCTTTCTTT. Translated, it gives CASSDPDSGRVEAFF.